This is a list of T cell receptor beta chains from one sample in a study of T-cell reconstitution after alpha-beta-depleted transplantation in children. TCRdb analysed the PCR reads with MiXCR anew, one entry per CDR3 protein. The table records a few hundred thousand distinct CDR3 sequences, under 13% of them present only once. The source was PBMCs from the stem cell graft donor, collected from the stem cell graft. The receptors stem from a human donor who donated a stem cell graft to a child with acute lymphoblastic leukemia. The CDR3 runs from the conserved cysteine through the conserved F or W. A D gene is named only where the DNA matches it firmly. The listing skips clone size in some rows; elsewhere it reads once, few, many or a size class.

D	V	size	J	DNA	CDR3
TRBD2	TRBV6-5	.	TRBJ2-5	TGTGCCAGCAGTTACGGACTAGCGGGGGAAGAGACCCAGTACTTC	CASSYGLAGEETQYF
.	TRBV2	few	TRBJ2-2	TGTGCCAGCAGCGTCAGGGACCCCAGGGTTGGGACCGGGGAGCTGTTTTTT	CASSVRDPRVGTGELFF
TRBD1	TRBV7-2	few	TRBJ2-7	TGTGCCAGCAGCTTAGGGACAGGGAAGTCCTACGAGCAGTACTTC	CASSLGTGKSYEQYF
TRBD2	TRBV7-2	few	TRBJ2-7	TGTGCCAGCAGCTTGGGACTAGCTCAGGACGAGCAGTACTTC	CASSLGLAQDEQYF
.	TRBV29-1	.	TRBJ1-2	TGCAGCGTTTTAAGGGAGGGGATCGTCTATGGCTACACCTTC	CSVLREGIVYGYTF
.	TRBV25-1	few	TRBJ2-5	TGTGCCAGCAGTGAACAGGGAGATGGGCAAGAGACCCAGTACTTC	CASSEQGDGQETQYF
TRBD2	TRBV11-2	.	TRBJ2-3	TGTGCCAGCAGCTTAGTTAGTCTAGCGGGAGGGACCACAGATACGCAGTATTTT	CASSLVSLAGGTTDTQYF
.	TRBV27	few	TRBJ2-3	TGTGCCAGCAGTGGATCCACAGATACGCAGTATTTT	CASSGSTDTQYF
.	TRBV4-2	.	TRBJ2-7	TGTGCCAGCAGCCAAGAGCAAGCGCACCCCTACGAGCAGTACTTC	CASSQEQAHPYEQYF
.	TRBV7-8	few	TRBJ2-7	TGTGCCAGCAGCCCCCGTCGCACAGGGACCTACGAGCAGTACTTC	CASSPRRTGTYEQYF
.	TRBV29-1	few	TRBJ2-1	TGCAGCGGGCAGACTGGGCCTAGTGAGCAGTTCTTC	CSGQTGPSEQFF
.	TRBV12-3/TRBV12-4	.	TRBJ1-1	TGTGCCAGCATGAAGACAGTTTCTGAAGCTTTCTTT	CASMKTVSEAFF
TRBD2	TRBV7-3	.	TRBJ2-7	TGTGCCAGCAGCTTACTAGCGGGAGCGTCTGAGCAGTACTTC	CASSLLAGASEQYF
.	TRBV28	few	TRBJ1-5	TGTGCCAGCAGGGACGGGAGCGGCGGAAATCAGCCCCAGCATTTT	CASRDGSGGNQPQHF
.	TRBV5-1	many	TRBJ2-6	TGCGCCAGCAGCTTGGGGGAATTTGGGGCCAACGTCCTGACTTTC	CASSLGEFGANVLTF
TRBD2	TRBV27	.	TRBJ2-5	TGTGCCAGTTGGGGGGGTCTAGCGGGAGAGACCCAGTACTTC	CASWGGLAGETQYF
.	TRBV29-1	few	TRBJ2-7	TGCAGTTCACAGGCTCCCTACGAGCAGTACTTC	CSSQAPYEQYF
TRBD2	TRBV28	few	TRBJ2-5	TGTGCCAGCAGTTCTGCCATCCGAACTAGCGGACTCCAAGAGACCCAGTACTTC	CASSSAIRTSGLQETQYF
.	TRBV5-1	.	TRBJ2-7	TGCGCCAGCAGCTTGGATGTGGGCCCCGTCGAGCAGTACTTC	CASSLDVGPVEQYF
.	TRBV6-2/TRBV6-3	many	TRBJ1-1	TGTGCCAGCAGAACGGGGCAAAACACTGAAGCTTTCTTT	CASRTGQNTEAFF
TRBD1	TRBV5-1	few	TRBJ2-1	TGCGCCAGCAGCCTGGGACAGGGATCGGACAATGAGCAGTTCTTC	CASSLGQGSDNEQFF
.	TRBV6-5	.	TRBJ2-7	TGTGCCAGCAGTTACGATGGGAACAGAGACTACGAGCAGTACTTC	CASSYDGNRDYEQYF
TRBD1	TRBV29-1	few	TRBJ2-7	TGCAGCGTTACCAGGGGGCCCTACGAGCAGTACTTC	CSVTRGPYEQYF
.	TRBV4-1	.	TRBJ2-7	TGCGCCAGCAGCCAAGGGACCCTCTACGAGCAGTACTTC	CASSQGTLYEQYF
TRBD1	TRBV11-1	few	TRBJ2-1	TGTGCCAGCAGCCCTGCCCGGACTGGAACAGGGGGTTTCTACAATGAGCAGTTCTTC	CASSPARTGTGGFYNEQFF
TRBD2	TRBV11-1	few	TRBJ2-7	TGTGCCAGCAGCTTGGGGTTCCCTCGCGGGAGAACAAACTACGAGCAGTACTTC	CASSLGFPRGRTNYEQYF
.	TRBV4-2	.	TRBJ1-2	TGTGCCAGCAGCCAAGATGGCAGGGGTGGCTACACCTTC	CASSQDGRGGYTF
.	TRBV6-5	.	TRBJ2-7	TGTGCCAGCAGTTACGGCCGGATCGGGGCCTACGAGCAGTACTTC	CASSYGRIGAYEQYF
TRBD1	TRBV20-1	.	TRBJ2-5	TGCAGTGCTAAAACAGGGGGTCAAGAGACCCAGTACTTC	CSAKTGGQETQYF
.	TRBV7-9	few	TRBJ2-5	TGTGCCAGCACCGTGGGATGGGGGCCCCAAGAGACCCAGTACTTC	CASTVGWGPQETQYF
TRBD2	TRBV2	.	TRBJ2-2	TGTGCCAGCACTCCCAGCGGGAGGCCCACCGGGGAGCTGTTTTTT	CASTPSGRPTGELFF
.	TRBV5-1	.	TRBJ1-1	TGCGCCAGCAGCTTGGAAGGGCGAAAAAACACTGAAGCTTTCTTT	CASSLEGRKNTEAFF
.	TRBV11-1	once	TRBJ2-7	TGTGCCAGCAGCTTAGCCGACAGAAGGGAGTACTTC	CASSLADRREYF
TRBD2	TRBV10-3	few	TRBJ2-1	TGTGCCATCAGTGCCCCGACCGCGGGAGGGAATGAGCAGTTCTTC	CAISAPTAGGNEQFF
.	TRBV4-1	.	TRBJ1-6	TGCGCCAGCAGCCAACCTGACAGGATGCGTAATTCACCCCTCCACTTT	CASSQPDRMRNSPLHF
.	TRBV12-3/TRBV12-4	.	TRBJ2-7	TGTGCCAGCAGTTTTGGGGGACTGGATTCCTACGAGCAGTACTTC	CASSFGGLDSYEQYF
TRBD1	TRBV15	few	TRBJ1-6	TGTGCCACCAGCACCTCCCGGACAGGGGTTTCACCCCTCCACTTT	CATSTSRTGVSPLHF
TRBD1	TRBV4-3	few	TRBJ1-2	TGCGCCAGCAGTAAAGAAGGGGGCAGGACCTATGGCTACACCTTC	CASSKEGGRTYGYTF
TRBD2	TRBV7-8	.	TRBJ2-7	TGTGCCAGCAGCCGCGAGTCTAGCGGGAGGTTTCCGGCCTACGAGCAGTACTTC	CASSRESSGRFPAYEQYF
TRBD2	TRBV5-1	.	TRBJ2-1	TGCGCCAGCAGCCTGAGAGGGACTAGCGGGACCAATGAGCAGTTCTTC	CASSLRGTSGTNEQFF
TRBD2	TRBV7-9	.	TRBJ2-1	TGTGCCAGCAGCGTCTCGGGACTAGCGGTCGTCAATGAGCAGTTCTTC	CASSVSGLAVVNEQFF
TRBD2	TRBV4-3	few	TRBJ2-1	TGCGCCAGCAGCCAGGGTAGGACTAGCGTCTACAATGAGCAGTTCTTC	CASSQGRTSVYNEQFF
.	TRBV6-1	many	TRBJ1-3	TGTGCCAGCCGGCTGGGGGTTATCGCTGGAAACACCATATATTTT	CASRLGVIAGNTIYF
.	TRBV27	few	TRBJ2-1	TGTGCCAGCAGTTTATCCCCCGGGAGTAAGGGCAATGAGCAGTTCTTC	CASSLSPGSKGNEQFF
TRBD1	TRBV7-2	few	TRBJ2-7	TGTGCCAGCAGCCCGAAAGGACAGGGGAGGCCCTACGAGCAGTACTTC	CASSPKGQGRPYEQYF
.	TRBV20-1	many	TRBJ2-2	TGCAGTGCTCTTCTGCCGCTGAACACCGGGGAGCTGTTTTTT	CSALLPLNTGELFF
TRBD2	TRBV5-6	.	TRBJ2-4	TGTGCCAGCAGTGCCTCGGGGGGGAACATTCAGTACTTC	CASSASGGNIQYF
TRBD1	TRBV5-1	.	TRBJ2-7	TGCGCCAGCAGCGACACAGGGGTGACCTACGAGCAGTACTTC	CASSDTGVTYEQYF
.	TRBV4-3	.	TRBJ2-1	TGCGCCAGCAGCCAAGAAGCAGCGAGTGAGCAGTTCTTC	CASSQEAASEQFF
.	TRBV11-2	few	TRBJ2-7	TGTGCCAGCAGCTTAGTATCCCAGTCGCTGGGGGAGCAGTACTTC	CASSLVSQSLGEQYF
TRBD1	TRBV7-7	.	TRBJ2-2	TGTGCTAGCAGCTCTATCAGGGGGCGAACCGGGGAGCTGTTTTTT	CASSSIRGRTGELFF
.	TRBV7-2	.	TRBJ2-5	TGTGCCAGCAGCTTATGGACTATGGAGGAGACCCAGTACTTC	CASSLWTMEETQYF
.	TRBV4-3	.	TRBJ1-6	TGCGCCAGCAGCCAAGATTCGGGGATTTCACCCCTCCACTTT	CASSQDSGISPLHF
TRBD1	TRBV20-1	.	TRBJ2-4	TGCTGTGCTAAATGGGGCAGGGGGAACCTAGCCAAAAACATTCAGTACTTC	CCAKWGRGNLAKNIQYF
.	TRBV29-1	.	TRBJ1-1	TGCAGCGCTCACAGGGACACTATGAACACTGAAGCTTTCTTT	CSAHRDTMNTEAFF
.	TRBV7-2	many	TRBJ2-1	TGTGCCAGCAGCTTAGGTGGGGTCCGGAATGAGCAGTTCTTC	CASSLGGVRNEQFF
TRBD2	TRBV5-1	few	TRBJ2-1	TGCGCCAGCAGCTTGAAGCCGCCTAGCGGGAAATCCTACAATGAGCAGTTCTTC	CASSLKPPSGKSYNEQFF